The clone carrying this T cell receptor (beta chain) was detected ten times or more. Its antigen is not identified. This sample stems from a study of T cell repertoires in cytomegalovirus infection. Study-level information: From public TCR beta signatures came an indication of both CMV infection and matching HLA type.

V dropped 5 bases and J dropped 3; count of bases not matched to a gene: 6. The CDR3 contains 14 residues. Study-level results: The study found HLA-C-restricted CMV-specific TCR beta clonotypes dominating the ex vivo response.

TCRdb processed the reads anew with MiXCR; each CDR3 protein has one entry. This sample has under 800,000 distinct CDR3 sequences, with less than 25% found just once. The receptor's source is a human donor in good health (CMV status not recorded). Some clones in this sample may be carry-over from other donors' samples. Sequenced sample: CD8+ T cells from PBMCs. This chain uses TRBV12-3 or TRBV12-4 with TRBJ1-2; 7 bases fit TRBD1. In DNA form, the CDR3 reads TGTGCCAGCAGTCTCGGGACAGCAGACTATGGCTACACCTTC. Translating it yields CASSLGTADYGYTF.